This T cell receptor (beta chain) was captured by sequencing in a study of identical twins. Notes on the study in general: Where beta out-of-frame sequences were concerned, excess twin sharing was weaker.

MiXCR, applied by TCRdb to the 5' RACE reads, yields one record per CDR3 protein. Found here are about 520,000 distinct CDR3 sequences, around 20% of them singletons; the top ten hold 0.91%. This clonotype came up many times. Its target is not known. Trimming removed 10 bases at V and 1 base at J, with 15 bases between. Germline CDR1 and CDR2: SNHLY and FYNNEI. This CDR3 is built from 14 residues. The sample was also linked to a second study, of T cells expressing NK-cell markers. That work adds: The use of an anti-gamma-delta TCR antibody, which was added in several experiments, restricted sorting to T cells expressing alpha-beta TCR. The same clonotypes also predominated in the CD3+CD56-NKG2C+ fraction of a handful of donors.

Sequenced input: CD4+ T cells sorted from blood. J is TRBJ2-3 and V is TRBV2, with no clear D. The source is a woman younger than 35 in good health. Here the CDR3 DNA reads TGTGCCATCCCCCACTCCGGCGGCACAGATACGCAGTATTTT. Translating gives CAIPHSGGTDTQYF.